This T cell receptor (beta chain) stems from a study of blood T cell repertoires in COVID-19. Unmatched junction bases numbered 14, after V lost 8 bases and J lost 2 bases. CDR1 is MDHEN, CDR2 SYDVKM, per germline. The CDR3 loop spans 17 amino acids. Original processing methods: Amplified reference gene primers provided the basis for estimating nucleated cell counts. The method was immunoSEQ multiplex PCR; TCRdb's version includes in-frame clones alone and lacks a portion of them. V, J and clone size derive from that table, while D and trimming were established from the DNA sequence. The data contain approximately 300,000 clones, more than 90% of them seen just once; the ten biggest clones take up less than 20%.

This TCR was recovered from a woman in her twenties or thirties who had recovered from COVID-19. Specimen: PBMCs or T cells enriched from blood (not recorded which). J is TRBJ1-5 and V is TRBV28, with 8 bases that match TRBD1. This CDR3 is CASRGAGGGLGNQPQHF. CDR3 sequence (DNA): TGTGCCAGCCGGGGGGCAGGGGGCGGTTTGGGCAATCAGCCCCAGCATTTT.